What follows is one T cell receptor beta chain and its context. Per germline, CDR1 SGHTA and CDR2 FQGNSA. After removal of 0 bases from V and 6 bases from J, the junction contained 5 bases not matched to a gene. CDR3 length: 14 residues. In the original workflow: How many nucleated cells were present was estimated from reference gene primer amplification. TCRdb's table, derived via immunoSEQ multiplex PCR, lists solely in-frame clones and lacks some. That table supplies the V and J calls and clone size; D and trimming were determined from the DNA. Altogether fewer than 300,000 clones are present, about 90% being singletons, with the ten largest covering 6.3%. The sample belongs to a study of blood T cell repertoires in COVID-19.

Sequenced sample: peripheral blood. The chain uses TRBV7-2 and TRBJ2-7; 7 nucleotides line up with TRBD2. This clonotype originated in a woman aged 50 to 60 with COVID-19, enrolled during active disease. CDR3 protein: CASSLAGGRPEQYF. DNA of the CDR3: TGTGCCAGCAGCTTAGCGGGAGGGCGGCCCGAGCAGTACTTC.